This T cell receptor (beta chain) was documented in a study of CD8+ T cells in alopecia areata. Study results and limitations: During tofacitinib treatment, many expanded lesional clones remained in scalp and blood.

cDNA serving as the sequencing template came from extracted, reverse transcribed RNA. Only in-frame clones appear in the TCRdb table, and some are missing; sequencing was by immunoSEQ multiplex PCR. The repertoire holds approximately 210,000 clones, with approximately 65% as singletons. V lost 3 bases and J lost 6; bases outside the gene matches: 3. The V gene's germline CDR1 is PRHDT and CDR2 FYEKMQ (reference sequence). This CDR3 has 15 amino acids. The treatment: oral pan-JAK inhibitor, 5-10 mg twice daily. The authors sorted CD4+ and CD8+ T cells from PBMCs. Details on this clone: Its matching antigen is unknown.

The input for sequencing was CD4+ T cells sorted from blood, taken around week 44, from a patient treated with tofacitinib. The TCR was taken from a human donor with alopecia areata. V usage is TRBV13 and J usage is TRBJ2-1; 12 bases agree with TRBD1. The CDR3 nucleotides read TGTGCCAGCAGCTTCCCGGGACAGGGGGCCAATGAGCAGTTCTTC. Translation: CASSFPGQGANEQFF.